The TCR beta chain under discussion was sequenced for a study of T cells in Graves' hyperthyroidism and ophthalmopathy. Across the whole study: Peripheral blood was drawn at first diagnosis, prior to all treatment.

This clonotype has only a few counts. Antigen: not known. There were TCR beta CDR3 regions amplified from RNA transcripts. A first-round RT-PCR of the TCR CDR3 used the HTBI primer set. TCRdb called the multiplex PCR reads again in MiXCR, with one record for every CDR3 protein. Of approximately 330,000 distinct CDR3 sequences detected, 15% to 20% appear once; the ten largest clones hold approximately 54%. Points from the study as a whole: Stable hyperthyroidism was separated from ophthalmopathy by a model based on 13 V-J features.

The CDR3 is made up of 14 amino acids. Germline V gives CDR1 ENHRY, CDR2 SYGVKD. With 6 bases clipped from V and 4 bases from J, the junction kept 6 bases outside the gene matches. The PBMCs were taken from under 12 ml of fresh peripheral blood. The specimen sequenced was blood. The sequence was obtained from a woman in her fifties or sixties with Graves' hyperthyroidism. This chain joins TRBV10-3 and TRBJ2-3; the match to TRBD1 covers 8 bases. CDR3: CAIRGQGGPDTQYF. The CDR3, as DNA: TGTGCCATCAGAGGACAGGGAGGACCAGATACGCAGTATTTT.